This is a list of T cell receptor beta chains from one sample in a study of shared clonotypes between healthy human individuals. The protocol was immunoSEQ multiplex PCR, while the TCRdb copy is restricted to in-frame clones and leaves out a portion. The repertoire consists of about 2.3 million clones, with less than 95% occurring once and the leading ten covering 0.37%. Sequenced material: naive CD4+ T cells from PBMCs. The receptors stem from a man aged 18 to 35 in good health. Some clones in this sample may be carry-over from other donors' samples. CDR3s include the opening cysteine and the closing phenylalanine or tryptophan. Fields, in order: J gene, V gene, CDR3 protein.

j_call: TRBJ1-1; v_call: TRBV5-5; cdr3_aa: CASSFRISNTEAFF
j_call: TRBJ2-7; v_call: TRBV7-2; cdr3_aa: CASSLEGSSYEQYF
j_call: TRBJ1-6; v_call: TRBV27; cdr3_aa: CASSLYQANSPLHF
j_call: TRBJ1-5; v_call: TRBV2; cdr3_aa: CASRRDRDSNQPQHF
j_call: TRBJ2-1; v_call: TRBV5-1; cdr3_aa: CASSYKTDNNEQFF
j_call: TRBJ1-1; v_call: TRBV18; cdr3_aa: CASSPAMNTEAFF
j_call: TRBJ2-7; v_call: TRBV5-1; cdr3_aa: CASSGGTAYSYEQYF
j_call: TRBJ2-7; v_call: TRBV29-1; cdr3_aa: CSVGLAASYEQYF
j_call: TRBJ2-5; v_call: TRBV7-7; cdr3_aa: CASSPGTGRSETQYF
j_call: TRBJ2-3; v_call: TRBV6-6; cdr3_aa: CAGSGQQTDTQYF
j_call: TRBJ1-1; v_call: TRBV11-2; cdr3_aa: CASSFGLQNTEAFF
j_call: TRBJ2-1; v_call: TRBV7-3; cdr3_aa: CASSFARRDEQFF
j_call: TRBJ2-3; v_call: TRBV10-3; cdr3_aa: CAISEMSDTQYF
j_call: TRBJ1-2; v_call: TRBV5-1; cdr3_aa: CASSVDRGGYGYTF
j_call: TRBJ2-2; v_call: TRBV7-2; cdr3_aa: CASSSVLGRGGTGELFF
j_call: TRBJ2-5; v_call: TRBV12-5; cdr3_aa: CASGLVRVAGCLGETQYF
j_call: TRBJ2-3; v_call: TRBV9; cdr3_aa: CASSVTSRITDTQYF
j_call: TRBJ2-7; v_call: TRBV18; cdr3_aa: CASSQGQGAVPYF
j_call: TRBJ1-2; v_call: TRBV6-1; cdr3_aa: CASSEVVGGYTF
j_call: TRBJ2-3; v_call: TRBV29-1; cdr3_aa: CSGGLGSTPDTQYF
j_call: TRBJ1-4; v_call: TRBV25-1; cdr3_aa: CASSPVQGAYEKLFF
j_call: TRBJ2-7; v_call: TRBV6-1; cdr3_aa: CASSRPGQGYEQYF
j_call: TRBJ1-5; v_call: TRBV2; cdr3_aa: CASRGTADNQPQHF
j_call: TRBJ1-1; v_call: TRBV19; cdr3_aa: CASSIGPVTEAFF
j_call: TRBJ2-5; v_call: TRBV6-1; cdr3_aa: CASSELQGWQTQYF
j_call: TRBJ2-1; v_call: TRBV18; cdr3_aa: CASSFLTGSYNEQFF
j_call: TRBJ1-2; v_call: TRBV6-5; cdr3_aa: CASRDRWNYGYTF
j_call: TRBJ2-1; v_call: TRBV27; cdr3_aa: CASSWGGTAYNEQFF
j_call: TRBJ2-3; v_call: TRBV5-1; cdr3_aa: CASSLSPAGTDTQYF
j_call: TRBJ2-2; v_call: TRBV2; cdr3_aa: CASSEQGELFF
j_call: TRBJ1-5; v_call: TRBV18; cdr3_aa: CASSPGRSNQPQHF
j_call: TRBJ1-5; v_call: TRBV28; cdr3_aa: CASSSGGPISPQHF
j_call: TRBJ2-5; v_call: TRBV19; cdr3_aa: CASSIVAGPQETQYF
j_call: TRBJ1-4; v_call: TRBV5-4; cdr3_aa: CASSLKGGTNEKLFF
j_call: TRBJ2-7; v_call: TRBV11-3; cdr3_aa: CASSLRTGGAGNYEQYF
j_call: TRBJ2-7; v_call: TRBV6-5; cdr3_aa: CASSFGTGTYEQYF
j_call: TRBJ1-3; v_call: TRBV5-6; cdr3_aa: CASRQGLSGNTIYF
j_call: TRBJ1-1; v_call: TRBV5-1; cdr3_aa: CASNPGYERTGREDTEAFF
j_call: TRBJ2-7; v_call: TRBV5-4; cdr3_aa: CASSLDRVSSYEQYF
j_call: TRBJ1-1; v_call: TRBV18; cdr3_aa: CASSLGGANTEAFF
j_call: TRBJ2-2; v_call: TRBV2; cdr3_aa: CASSESGTGELFF
j_call: TRBJ1-2; v_call: TRBV11-2; cdr3_aa: CASSFSGQSGYTF
j_call: TRBJ2-7; v_call: TRBV2; cdr3_aa: CASSESRRRGPNYEQYF
j_call: TRBJ2-7; v_call: TRBV6-5; cdr3_aa: CASTGTGDSYEQYF
j_call: TRBJ1-2; v_call: TRBV28; cdr3_aa: CASSFRDRDGYTF
j_call: TRBJ2-1; v_call: TRBV5-6; cdr3_aa: CASSRGVGREGPVFF
j_call: TRBJ1-4; v_call: TRBV9; cdr3_aa: CASSPWTGGANEKLFF
j_call: TRBJ1-3; v_call: TRBV18; cdr3_aa: CASSPTGAIDTIYF
j_call: TRBJ2-2; v_call: TRBV28; cdr3_aa: CASSGGGTGELFF
j_call: TRBJ2-1; v_call: TRBV5-1; cdr3_aa: CASSRRGSGSDEQFF
j_call: TRBJ2-7; v_call: TRBV7-6; cdr3_aa: CASSASSGGVHEQYF
j_call: TRBJ1-1; v_call: TRBV4-1; cdr3_aa: CASSYILNTEAFF
j_call: TRBJ2-3; v_call: TRBV5-4; cdr3_aa: CASSLGGSGDTQYF
j_call: TRBJ2-5; v_call: TRBV27; cdr3_aa: CASSPDRAGETQYF
j_call: TRBJ2-5; v_call: TRBV4-1; cdr3_aa: CASSFGGGRLGQETQYF
j_call: TRBJ2-5; v_call: TRBV2; cdr3_aa: CASSGTGVKETQYF
j_call: TRBJ2-3; v_call: TRBV18; cdr3_aa: CASSSIGSTDTQYF
j_call: TRBJ2-1; v_call: TRBV7-2; cdr3_aa: CASRKLAGDEQFF
j_call: TRBJ2-7; v_call: TRBV9; cdr3_aa: CASSVGSAPSYEQYF
j_call: TRBJ2-7; v_call: TRBV28; cdr3_aa: CASSLGTAYEQYF